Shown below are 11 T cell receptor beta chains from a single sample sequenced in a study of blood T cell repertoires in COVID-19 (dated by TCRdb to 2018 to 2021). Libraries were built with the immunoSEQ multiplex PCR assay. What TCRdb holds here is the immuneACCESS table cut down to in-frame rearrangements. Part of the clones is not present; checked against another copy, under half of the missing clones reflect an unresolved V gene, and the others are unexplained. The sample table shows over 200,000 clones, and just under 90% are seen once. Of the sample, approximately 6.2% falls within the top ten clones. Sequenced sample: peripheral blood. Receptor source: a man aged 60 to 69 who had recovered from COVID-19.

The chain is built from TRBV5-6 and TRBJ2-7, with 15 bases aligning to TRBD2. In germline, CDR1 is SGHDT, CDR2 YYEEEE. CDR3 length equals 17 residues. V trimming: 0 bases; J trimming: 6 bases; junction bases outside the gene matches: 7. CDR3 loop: CASSLEKGLAGGGEQYF. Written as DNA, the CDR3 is TGTGCCAGCAGCTTGGAGAAGGGACTAGCGGGAGGTGGCGAGCAGTACTTC.

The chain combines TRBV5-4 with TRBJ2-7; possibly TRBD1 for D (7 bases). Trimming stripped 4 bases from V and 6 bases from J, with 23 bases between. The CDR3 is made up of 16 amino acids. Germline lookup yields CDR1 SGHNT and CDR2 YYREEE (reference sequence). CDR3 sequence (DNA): TGTGCCAGCAGCGGAAAGGCGGGGACAGCGGGCTTCGAGCAGTACTTC. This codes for CASSGKAGTAGFEQYF.

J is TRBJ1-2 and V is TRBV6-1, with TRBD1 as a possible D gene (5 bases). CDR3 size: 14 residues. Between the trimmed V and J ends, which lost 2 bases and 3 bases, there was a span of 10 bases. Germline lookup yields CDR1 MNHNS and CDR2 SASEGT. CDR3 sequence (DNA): TGTGCCAGCAGTGAAATGGGAGGGGACTATGGCTACACCTTC. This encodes CASSEMGGDYGYTF.

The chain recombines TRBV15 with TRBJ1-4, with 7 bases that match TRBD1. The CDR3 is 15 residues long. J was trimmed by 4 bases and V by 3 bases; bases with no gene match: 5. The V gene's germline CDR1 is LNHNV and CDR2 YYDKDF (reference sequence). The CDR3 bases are TGTGCCACCAGCAGCCGGACAGGATTTAATGAAAAACTGTTTTTT. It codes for CATSSRTGFNEKLFF.

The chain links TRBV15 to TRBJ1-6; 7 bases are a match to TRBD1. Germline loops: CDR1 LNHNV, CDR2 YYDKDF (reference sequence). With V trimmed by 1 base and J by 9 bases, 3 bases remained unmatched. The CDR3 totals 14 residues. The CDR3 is CATSRVTGSSPLHF. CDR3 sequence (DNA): TGTGCCACCAGCAGAGTGACAGGGAGTTCACCCCTCCACTTT.

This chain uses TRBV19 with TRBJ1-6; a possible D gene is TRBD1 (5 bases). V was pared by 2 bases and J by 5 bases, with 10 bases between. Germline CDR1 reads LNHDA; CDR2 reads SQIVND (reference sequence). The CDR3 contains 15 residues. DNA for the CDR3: TGTGCCAGTAGTATACAGGGTGTGGATAATTCACCCCTCCACTTT. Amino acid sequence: CASSIQGVDNSPLHF.

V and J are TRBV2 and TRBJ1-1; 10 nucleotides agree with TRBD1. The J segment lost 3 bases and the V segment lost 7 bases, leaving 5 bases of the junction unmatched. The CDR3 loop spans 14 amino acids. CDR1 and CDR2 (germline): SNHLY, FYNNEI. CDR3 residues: CASNEDRGYTEAFF. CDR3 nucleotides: TGTGCCAGCAATGAGGACAGGGGGTACACTGAAGCTTTCTTT.

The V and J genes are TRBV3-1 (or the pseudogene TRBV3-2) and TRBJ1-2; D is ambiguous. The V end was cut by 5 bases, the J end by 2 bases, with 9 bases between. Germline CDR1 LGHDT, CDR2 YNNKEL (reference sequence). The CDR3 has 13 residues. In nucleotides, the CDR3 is TGTGCCAGCAGCGAAAGAGGGAACTATGGCTACACCTTC. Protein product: CASSERGNYGYTF.

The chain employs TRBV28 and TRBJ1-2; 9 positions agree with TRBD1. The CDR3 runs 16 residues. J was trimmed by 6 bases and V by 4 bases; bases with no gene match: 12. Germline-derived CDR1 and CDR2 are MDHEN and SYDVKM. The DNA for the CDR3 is TGTGCCAGCAGTTCCTCCGGACAGGGGAAATTCGATGGCTACACCTTC. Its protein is CASSSSGQGKFDGYTF.

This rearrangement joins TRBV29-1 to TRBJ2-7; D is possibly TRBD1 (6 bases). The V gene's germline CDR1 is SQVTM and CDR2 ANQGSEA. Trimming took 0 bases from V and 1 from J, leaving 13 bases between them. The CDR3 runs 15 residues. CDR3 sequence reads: CSVEDRGTGSYEQYF. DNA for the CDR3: TGCAGCGTTGAAGATAGGGGGACGGGGTCCTACGAGCAGTACTTC.

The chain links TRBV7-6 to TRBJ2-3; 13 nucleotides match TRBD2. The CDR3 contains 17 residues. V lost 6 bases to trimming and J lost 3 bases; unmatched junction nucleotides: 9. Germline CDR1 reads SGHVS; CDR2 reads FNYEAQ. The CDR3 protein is CASSWTSGGFGTDTQYF. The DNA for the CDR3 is TGTGCCAGCAGTTGGACTAGCGGGGGCTTCGGGACAGATACGCAGTATTTT.